This TCR beta chain is from a study of T cell repertoires in aging, cancer and after chemotherapy. Overall study: Donor ages fell into six groups from 30 or younger up to 70 or older. Glioblastoma patients receiving temozolomide-based therapy gave paired samples before and after chemotherapy.

The CDR3 has 15 residues. CDR1 is SQVTM, CDR2 ANQGSEA, per germline. V trimming: 5 bases; J trimming: 5 bases; junction bases outside the gene matches: 13. Overall study findings and caveats: Age-matched healthy donors had significantly more diverse, less clonal blood TCR repertoires than untreated cancer patients.

As concerns this clonotype: Its antigen is still unknown.

Peripheral blood genomic DNA, not sorted cells or RNA, was the template. A mixed TRB-A/B primer pool amplified rearranged TRB by multiplex touch-down PCR. TCRdb itself ran the multiplex PCR reads through MiXCR, one entry per CDR3 protein. This table has about 2,200 distinct CDR3 sequences, around 36% appearing once. Specimen: blood. The chain employs TRBV29-1 and TRBJ2-3; 7 bases map to TRBD1. The receptor comes from a human donor with a solid tumor. The CDR3 nucleotides read TGCAGCGTTATGCCCCGGGACAGCGGCAGAGATACGCAGTATTTT. As protein: CSVMPRDSGRDTQYF.